Below, 21 T cell receptor beta chains from the same sample are listed, as sequenced in a study of cytomegalovirus exposure and HLA in healthy donors. Sequencing used immunoSEQ multiplex PCR; TCRdb keeps in-frame clones, though not all of them. The sample comprises 110,000 or so clones, roughly 90% of which are singletons, and more than 2% rests with the top ten. Specimen: PBMCs. The receptors were gathered from a young woman in good health and CMV-seronegative.

The chain has TRBV27 and TRBJ2-1, with 9 nucleotides matching TRBD2. The CDR3 has 13 residues. V shed 5 bases, J shed 9 bases, and the junction held 5 bases outside the gene matches. Per germline, CDR1 MNHEY and CDR2 SMNVEV (reference sequence). CDR3 in amino acids: CASSSGRWGEQFF. Written as DNA, the CDR3 is TGTGCCAGCAGTAGCGGGAGGTGGGGTGAGCAGTTCTTC.

This chain uses TRBV6-1 with TRBJ2-7; TRBD2 agrees at 12 bases. The V and J ends lost 4 bases and 2 bases, in that order; junction bases with no gene match: 6. This CDR3 spans 16 amino acids. The germline V gene encodes CDR1 MNHNS and CDR2 SASEGT. The CDR3: CASSGRTSGDTYEQYF. CDR3 in DNA: TGTGCCAGCAGTGGGCGGACTAGCGGGGACACCTACGAGCAGTACTTC.

J is TRBJ2-7 and V is TRBV28; 8 bases are a match to TRBD2. Germline CDR1 reads MDHEN; CDR2 reads SYDVKM. This CDR3 spans 16 amino acids. After removal of 4 bases from V and 1 base from J, the junction contained 9 bases not matched to a gene. CDR3 DNA: TGTGCCAGCAGTTATCTCGGGACTAGAGGGTCCTACGAGCAGTACTTC. Amino acid sequence: CASSYLGTRGSYEQYF.

The chain couples TRBV4-1 to TRBJ2-2, with D unclear. V shed 3 bases and J shed 7 bases, with 3 bases lying between them. Germline V CDR1 and CDR2: MGHRA, YSYEKL. There are 11 residues in the CDR3. The CDR3 spells CASSHHGELFF. The DNA for the CDR3 is TGCGCCAGCAGCCACCACGGGGAGCTGTTTTTT.

The chain is built from TRBV5-4 and TRBJ1-1; unclear D gene. The CDR3 is 12 amino acids. V lost 7 bases, J lost 2 bases, and 9 bases lay in between. The germline V gene has CDR1 SGHNT and CDR2 YYREEE (reference sequence). The CDR3 region is CASARGNTEAFF. CDR3 in DNA: TGTGCCAGCGCCCGGGGAAACACTGAAGCTTTCTTT.

This clone appeared a single time. The chain employs TRBV4-1 and TRBJ2-1; D might be TRBD2 (5 bases). The germline V gene encodes CDR1 MGHRA and CDR2 YSYEKL. The CDR3 runs 16 residues. Trimming removed 3 bases from V and 3 bases from J, with 15 bases in between. Here the CDR3 reads CASSHTTRKIYNEQFF. CDR3 sequence (DNA): TGCGCCAGCAGCCACACTACTAGGAAGATCTACAATGAGCAGTTCTTC.

V usage is TRBV7-7 and J usage is TRBJ1-1; no reliable D call. Germline V CDR1 and CDR2: SSHAT, FNYEAQ (reference sequence). V was shortened by 5 bases and J by 0 bases, with 7 bases between the two germline ends. The CDR3 spans 13 residues. The CDR3 sequence: CASSPSVNTEAFF. DNA of the CDR3: TGTGCCAGCAGCCCCAGCGTGAACACTGAAGCTTTCTTT.

The chain joins TRBV25-1 to TRBJ1-1, with 7 nucleotides matching TRBD1. Germline CDR1 is MGHDK and CDR2 is SYGVNS. The V segment lost 7 bases and the J segment 2 bases; nucleotides outside the gene matches: 1. This CDR3 region has 12 residues. The DNA of the CDR3 is TGTGCCAGCAACAGGGGAAACACTGAAGCTTTCTTT. Protein sequence: CASNRGNTEAFF.

The rearrangement links TRBV19 to TRBJ1-5; D might be TRBD1 (6 bases). Trimming removed 3 bases from V and 11 bases from J, with 17 bases in between. CDR3 length: 14 amino acids. Germline V lookup: CDR1 LNHDA, CDR2 SQIVND (reference sequence). CDR3: CASSINRVVVAQHF. The CDR3 coding sequence is TGTGCCAGTAGTATCAACAGGGTCGTTGTGGCCCAGCATTTT.

This rearrangement joins TRBV28 to TRBJ2-5; D may be TRBD2 (5 bases). Germline V gives CDR1 MDHEN, CDR2 SYDVKM. Trimming stripped 5 bases from V and 3 bases from J, with 16 bases between. This CDR3 comprises 15 residues. As DNA, the CDR3 is TGTGCCAGCAGTCCCGCGGGCGCCCAGAAAGAGACCCAGTACTTC. This encodes CASSPAGAQKETQYF.

The chain has TRBV10-2 and TRBJ2-5; 9 nucleotides match TRBD2. After removal of 4 bases from V and 0 bases from J, the junction contained 3 bases not matched to a gene. Germline V lookup: CDR1 WSHSY, CDR2 SAAADI. The CDR3 totals 15 residues. The CDR3 sequence is CASSVAGGYQETQYF. CDR3 bases: TGCGCCAGCAGTGTTGCGGGGGGGTACCAAGAGACCCAGTACTTC.

Written as DNA, the CDR3 is TGTGCCTGGAGTGCCCCAGGGATATTCAACTATGGCTACACCTTC. It encodes CAWSAPGIFNYGYTF. The chain joins TRBV30 to TRBJ1-2; possibly TRBD1 for D (5 bases). With 1 base removed from V and 2 bases from J, the gap between germline ends came to 14 bases. The CDR3 extends over 15 amino acids. Germline CDR1 is GTSNPN and CDR2 is SVGIG (reference sequence).

Only one count was recorded for this clone. The chain joins TRBV7-9 to TRBJ2-5, with TRBD1 matching over 10 bases. J gave up 3 bases and V 4 bases, and 5 bases lay outside the gene matches. This CDR3 contains 15 residues. CDR1 is SEHNR and CDR2 is FQNEAQ in the germline V gene (reference sequence). This chain's CDR3 is CASSSGGTGEETQYF. The DNA for the CDR3 is TGTGCCAGCAGCTCGGGGGGGACAGGGGAAGAGACCCAGTACTTC.

This sequence joins TRBV7-2 and TRBJ2-7, with 9 bases fitting TRBD1. Germline CDR1 and CDR2: SGHTA and FQGNSA. With 4 bases clipped from V and 4 bases from J, the junction kept 8 bases outside the gene matches. The length of the CDR3 is 15 residues. CDR3 sequence reads: CASSSVTGGAYEQYF. CDR3 bases: TGTGCCAGCAGCTCCGTGACAGGGGGGGCATACGAGCAGTACTTC.

The V call is TRBV2, the J call TRBJ1-1; D is possibly TRBD1 (5 bases). This CDR3 is built from 11 residues. Germline CDR1 reads SNHLY; CDR2 reads FYNNEI. The V end lost 8 bases, the J end lost 12 bases, and 16 bases lay between the germline ends. Here the CDR3 DNA reads TGTGCCAGCGGGGGGAACGGGGAAACTTTCTTT. Translation gives CASGGNGETFF.

The gene calls are TRBV27 and TRBJ2-7; TRBD1 aligns across 7 bases. Germline CDR1 reads MNHEY; CDR2 reads SMNVEV (reference sequence). The V and J ends lost 0 bases and 4 bases, in that order; junction bases with no gene match: 6. The CDR3 runs to 15 residues. This chain's CDR3 is CASSLSWLTGYEQYF. The CDR3 DNA follows: TGTGCCAGCAGTTTATCTTGGTTGACAGGGTACGAGCAGTACTTC.

The chain is built from TRBV11-2 and TRBJ2-5; 8 bases fit TRBD2. The germline gives CDR1 SGHAT, CDR2 FQNNGV. The CDR3 has 16 amino acids. V gave up 5 bases and J gave up 0 bases; unmatched junction bases: 8. CDR3 nucleotides: TGTGCCAGCAGCCTAGCTAGCGGGCCATACCAAGAGACCCAGTACTTC. Its translation is CASSLASGPYQETQYF.

The chain carries TRBV9 and TRBJ1-4; no clear D. The CDR3 totals 14 residues. Germline V gives CDR1 SGDLS, CDR2 YYNGEE. V lost 3 bases to trimming and J lost 7 bases, with 13 bases between them. Here the CDR3 reads CASSDPGLSEKLFF. Written as DNA, the CDR3 is TGTGCCAGCAGCGACCCAGGTTTAAGTGAAAAACTGTTTTTT. The complete variable domain, with remaining parts taken from reference TRBV9 and TRBJ1-4, reads DSGVTQTPKHLITATGQRVTLRCSPRSGDLSVYWYQQSLDQGLQFLIQYYNGEERAKGNILERFSAQQFPDLHSELNLSSLELGDSALYFCASSDPGLSEKLFFGSGTQLSVL.

V and J are TRBV28 and TRBJ1-2, with 7 bases matching TRBD1. V lost 10 bases, J lost 3 bases, and 5 bases stayed unmatched. The CDR3 spans 12 residues. CDR1 and CDR2 (germline): MDHEN, SYDVKM. This chain's CDR3 is CATPGGHYGYTF. The DNA of the CDR3 is TGTGCCACACCAGGGGGGCACTATGGCTACACCTTC.

J is TRBJ2-1 and V is TRBV28; maybe TRBD2 (6 bases). The germline V and J ends were trimmed by 3 bases and 4 bases, with 25 bases remaining between them. Germline loops: CDR1 MDHEN, CDR2 SYDVKM. The CDR3 runs 19 residues. CDR3 amino acids: CASSFWGRLVPESYNEQFF. In nucleotides, the CDR3 is TGTGCCAGCAGTTTTTGGGGCCGACTAGTCCCCGAATCTTACAATGAGCAGTTCTTC.

This chain joins TRBV30 and TRBJ1-5; D call uncertain. Germline values: CDR1 GTSNPN, CDR2 SVGIG (reference sequence). V was pared by 1 base and J by 0 bases, with 7 bases between. The length of the CDR3 is 14 residues. Here the CDR3 DNA reads TGTGCCTGGAGTGGATCCTATAGCAATCAGCCCCAGCATTTT. Translated: CAWSGSYSNQPQHF.